This TCR beta chain was sequenced in a study of cytotoxic CD8 clonotypes in ibrutinib-treated CLL. Study overall: 11 relapsed/refractory, some 14 treatment-naive; around 18 IGHV unmutated.

Study results and caveats: While tracking circulating CD8+ T-cell counts, baseline clonality exceeded that of age-matched healthy donors. Among the clonotypes, public ones were uncommon and contracted or held stable on treatment. Clonality, elevated at ibrutinib response, dropped back toward baseline at progression.

A note on this clone: Its antigen is as yet unknown.

V was cut by 4 bases and J by 6 bases, with 19 bases left in between. Germline V gives CDR1 LGHNA, CDR2 YNFKEQ. The CDR3 covers 15 residues. The data were produced by immunoSEQ multiplex PCR, yet TCRdb's version contains in-frame clones alone and is incomplete. In the table there are about 270,000 clones, roughly three quarters of which are singletons. The starting material was PBMCs, obtained at disease progression, from a patient treated with ibrutinib. This TCR was sampled from a human donor with chronic lymphocytic leukemia. The chain links TRBV4-2 to TRBJ2-7, with D possibly TRBD2 on 6 matching bases. This chain's CDR3 is CASSRPGLPSSEQYF. The CDR3 DNA is TGTGCCAGCAGCCGACCGGGACTTCCATCCAGCGAGCAGTACTTC.